The 13 T cell receptor beta chains below all came from one sample that was sequenced in a study of T cell changes during pregnancy in multiple sclerosis. Profiling relied on immunoSEQ multiplex PCR, and the TCRdb table lists in-frame clones only, not all of them. Of more than 65,000 clones in the sample, 85% to 90% were seen once. This specimen was peripheral blood, taken after pregnancy. Every receptor here comes from a female donor in good health, enrolled as a control in a pregnancy study.

The table lists this clone with a count of one. This chain connects TRBV19 to TRBJ2-1; TRBD2 matches 16 bases. V was clipped by 3 bases and J by 5 bases; unmatched bases: 16. CDR3 length equals 21 residues. CDR1 LNHDA and CDR2 SQIVND come from the germline V gene (reference sequence). The DNA of the CDR3 is TGTGCCAGTAGTATCCCAGCTAGAGGGACTAGCGGGAGGGAAGAGGACAATGAGCAGTTCTTC. It translates to CASSIPARGTSGREEDNEQFF.

The chain couples TRBV5-4 to TRBJ2-7, with a possible D match to TRBD2 (6 bases). V was pared by 4 bases and J by 2 bases, with 19 bases between. The CDR3 is 16 amino acids. Germline V lookup: CDR1 SGHNT, CDR2 YYREEE (reference sequence). The CDR3 DNA sequence: TGTGCCAGCAGCCCCGGTGGAGCGGGTGTTCCCTACGAGCAGTACTTC. Residues: CASSPGGAGVPYEQYF.

V and J are TRBV4-3 and TRBJ2-5; D perhaps matches TRBD2 (5 bases). V was trimmed by 6 bases and J by 4 bases, leaving 18 bases between them. This CDR3 has 15 amino acids. The germline CDR1 and CDR2 sequences are LGHNA and YSLEER. The CDR3: CASSAVIGEGETQYF. CDR3 sequence (DNA): TGCGCCAGCAGTGCAGTCATTGGTGAGGGAGAGACCCAGTACTTC.

The chain recombines TRBV7-9 with TRBJ2-1, with 8 bases fitting TRBD1. The ends lost 5 bases at V and 7 bases at J; junction bases unmatched: 10. This CDR3 has 15 amino acids. CDR1 SEHNR and CDR2 FQNEAQ come from the germline V gene (reference sequence). The CDR3 sequence is CASSIRQGNLNEQFF. The CDR3 nucleotides are TGTGCCAGCAGCATTAGACAGGGGAACCTAAATGAGCAGTTCTTC.

This clone came up once. The V call is TRBV29-1, the J call TRBJ2-1, with a tentative D call TRBD1 (5 bases). CDR1 and CDR2 from the germline V gene are SQVTM and ANQGSEA. This CDR3 region has 12 residues. V lost 4 bases and J 6 bases, leaving 10 bases between the germline ends. CDR3 bases: TGCAGCGTTGGGGGCGCGGTCAATGAGCAGTTCTTC. Encoded protein: CSVGGAVNEQFF.

For the CDR3, the DNA is TGTGCCAGCAGCGTAGGATTTGGACTAGGAGCCTACGAGCAGTACTTC. The encoded protein is CASSVGFGLGAYEQYF. The gene calls are TRBV9 and TRBJ2-7; 7 bases are a match to TRBD2. V shed 0 bases and J 2 bases; nucleotides not matched to a gene: 8. CDR3 length: 16 residues. Looked up from germline, CDR1 is SGDLS and CDR2 is YYNGEE.

The chain combines TRBV29-1 with TRBJ2-3; D ambiguous. The CDR3 is made up of 15 amino acids. Between the trimmed V and J ends, which lost 6 bases and 0 bases, there was a span of 16 bases. Per germline, CDR1 SQVTM and CDR2 ANQGSEA. This CDR3 reads CSVRPSSTSTDTQYF. The CDR3 region has the DNA TGCAGCGTACGTCCCTCGTCTACTAGCACAGATACGCAGTATTTT.

The chain carries TRBV2 and TRBJ1-5; D is uncertain. CDR1 and CDR2 from the germline V gene are SNHLY and FYNNEI. The V end was cut by 5 bases, the J end by 6 bases, with 8 bases between. The CDR3 covers 12 residues. The CDR3 is CASSRVTQPQHF. The CDR3 nucleotides are TGTGCCAGCAGTCGGGTAACTCAGCCCCAGCATTTT.

V is TRBV29-1 and J is TRBJ1-2, with D perhaps matching TRBD1 (5 bases). Germline V lookup: CDR1 SQVTM, CDR2 ANQGSEA. The germline V and J ends were trimmed by 0 bases and 13 bases, with 12 bases remaining between them. CDR3 length: 11 residues. The CDR3 here is CSVEDREGSTF. In nucleotides, the CDR3 is TGCAGCGTTGAAGATCGGGAGGGGTCCACCTTC.

The genes are TRBV14 and TRBJ2-6; D is unclear. The V gene lost 1 base and the J gene lost 0 bases, with 10 bases spanning the gap. Germline V CDR1 and CDR2: SGHDN, FVKESK. This CDR3 is built from 17 residues. The CDR3 nucleotides are TGTGCCAGCAGCCAAGGCTCGGTCCCCTCTGGGGCCAACGTCCTGACTTTC. Protein product: CASSQGSVPSGANVLTF.

V is TRBV2 and J is TRBJ2-1; 11 positions agree with TRBD1. Germline CDR1 reads SNHLY; CDR2 reads FYNNEI. With 4 bases clipped from V and 7 bases from J, the junction kept 3 bases outside the gene matches. The CDR3 runs to 14 residues. In nucleotides, the CDR3 is TGTGCCAGCAGTGTGGGACAGGGGGAGAATGAGCAGTTCTTC. Residues: CASSVGQGENEQFF.

The J gene is TRBJ2-7, the V gene TRBV6-1; tentative D call: TRBD2 (5 bases). The CDR3 covers 14 residues. Germline CDR1 MNHNS, CDR2 SASEGT. V lost 2 bases and J lost 6, with 14 bases in between. CDR3 amino acids: CASSEHRGMGEQYF. CDR3 DNA: TGTGCCAGCAGTGAACACCGGGGAATGGGCGAGCAGTACTTC.

About this clone itself: Given the absence of the conserved phenylalanine or tryptophan at the CDR3 end, a read error is likely. No DNA is shown, since the ends of the CDR3 on it are uncertain; the CDR3 is the one TCRdb lists. This rearrangement joins TRBV27 to TRBJ1-1; the table gives TRBD1 as D, unverified against the DNA. The CDR3 is made up of 9 amino acids, end residues included. Germline-derived CDR1 and CDR2 are MNHEY and SMNVEV (reference sequence). The CDR3 region is CASKSRGQR.